This T cell receptor (beta chain) was recovered during a study of cytomegalovirus exposure and HLA in healthy donors. Losses at the gene ends were 4 bases for V and 2 bases for J; bases not matched to a gene: 5. Germline V lookup: CDR1 MDHEN, CDR2 SYDVKM. The CDR3 contains 14 residues. The PCR made use of 60 Vbeta and 13 Jbeta primers. Libraries were prepared by immunoSEQ multiplex PCR; TCRdb keeps only in-frame clonotypes and omits some of them. The sample has approximately 170,000 clones, over 70% seen once. The TCR comes from a female donor in good health and CMV-seronegative. The source material was PBMCs. The genes are TRBV28 and TRBJ2-7; 7 bases are a match to TRBD1. The CDR3: CASSYRGPAYEQYF. The CDR3 region has the DNA TGTGCCAGCAGTTACAGGGGTCCAGCCTACGAGCAGTACTTC.